A selection of T cell receptor beta chains follows, all from one sample in a study of blood T cell repertoires in COVID-19. Clones were read by immunoSEQ multiplex PCR, and TCRdb kept only the in-frame ones, dropping some. The sample shows roughly 140,000 clones, around 84% of them seen only once. The sequenced sample consisted of PBMCs or T cells enriched from blood (not recorded which). The receptors come from a woman aged 45-60 years who had been exposed to COVID-19. The CDR3 runs from the conserved cysteine through the conserved F or W. D genes are given only for firm matches. Clone size, where shown, is once, few, many, or a class for clones that have expanded.

v_call: TRBV5-8
d_call: TRBD2
j_call: TRBJ2-1
clone_size: once
cdr3_aa: CASSPPRREGLYEQFF
cdr3_nt: TGTGCCAGCAGCCCGCCCCGGCGGGAGGGCCTCTATGAGCAGTTCTTC

v_call: TRBV4-1
d_call: -
j_call: TRBJ1-5
clone_size: few
cdr3_aa: CASSQEGRRNSNQPQHF
cdr3_nt: TGCGCCAGCAGCCAAGAAGGGAGGAGGAATAGCAATCAGCCCCAGCATTTT

v_call: TRBV7-2
d_call: -
j_call: TRBJ1-6
clone_size: few
cdr3_aa: CASSLGQYSPLHF
cdr3_nt: TGTGCCAGCAGCTTAGGACAGTATTCACCCCTCCACTTT

v_call: TRBV2
d_call: -
j_call: TRBJ1-1
clone_size: -
cdr3_aa: CASSDKFQGTEAFF
cdr3_nt: TGTGCCAGCAGTGATAAGTTCCAGGGCACTGAAGCTTTCTTT

v_call: TRBV15
d_call: TRBD1
j_call: TRBJ1-2
clone_size: -
cdr3_aa: CATSLDRTYGYTF
cdr3_nt: TGTGCCACCAGCCTGGACAGGACATATGGCTACACCTTC

v_call: TRBV6-2/TRBV6-3
d_call: -
j_call: TRBJ1-5
clone_size: -
cdr3_aa: CASSLQGGNQPQHF
cdr3_nt: TGTGCCAGCAGTTTACAGGGAGGCAATCAGCCCCAGCATTTT

v_call: TRBV27
d_call: TRBD2
j_call: TRBJ2-1
clone_size: once
cdr3_aa: CASKTSGGSYNEQFF
cdr3_nt: TGTGCCAGCAAGACTAGCGGGGGTAGCTACAATGAGCAGTTCTTC

v_call: TRBV19
d_call: TRBD2
j_call: TRBJ2-3
clone_size: -
cdr3_aa: CASSIPSGRSTDTQYF
cdr3_nt: TGTGCCAGTAGTATCCCAAGCGGGAGGAGCACAGATACGCAGTATTTT

v_call: TRBV10-3
d_call: -
j_call: TRBJ2-2
clone_size: -
cdr3_aa: CAITGGGYTGELFF
cdr3_nt: TGTGCCATCACCGGGGGAGGATACACCGGGGAGCTGTTTTTT

v_call: TRBV4-3
d_call: TRBD1
j_call: TRBJ2-7
clone_size: -
cdr3_aa: CASSHGQGETYEQYF
cdr3_nt: TGCGCCAGCAGCCACGGACAGGGGGAAACCTACGAGCAGTACTTC

v_call: TRBV3-1/TRBV3-2
d_call: TRBD1
j_call: TRBJ2-7
clone_size: -
cdr3_aa: CASSLRDRSYEQYF
cdr3_nt: TGTGCCAGCAGCCTCCGGGACAGGTCCTACGAGCAGTACTTC

v_call: TRBV7-2
d_call: -
j_call: TRBJ2-5
clone_size: -
cdr3_aa: CASSPPSSFSETQYF
cdr3_nt: TGTGCCAGCAGCCCACCCTCTAGCTTCTCGGAGACCCAGTACTTC

v_call: TRBV9
d_call: -
j_call: TRBJ1-5
clone_size: -
cdr3_aa: CASSQTGNSNQPQHF
cdr3_nt: TGTGCCAGCAGCCAAACAGGGAATAGCAATCAGCCCCAGCATTTT

v_call: TRBV7-2
d_call: TRBD2
j_call: TRBJ2-2
clone_size: -
cdr3_aa: CASSFTGTSGRLGTGELFF
cdr3_nt: TGTGCCAGCAGCTTTACCGGGACTAGCGGGAGATTAGGTACCGGGGAGCTGTTTTTT

v_call: TRBV19
d_call: -
j_call: TRBJ2-5
clone_size: -
cdr3_aa: CATTGDARETQYF
cdr3_nt: TGTGCCACCACCGGAGATGCGCGAGAGACCCAGTACTTC

v_call: TRBV5-4
d_call: TRBD2
j_call: TRBJ2-1
clone_size: -
cdr3_aa: CASSLKREAIYNEQFF
cdr3_nt: TGTGCCAGCAGCTTAAAGCGGGAGGCCATATACAATGAGCAGTTCTTC

v_call: TRBV27
d_call: -
j_call: TRBJ1-2
clone_size: -
cdr3_aa: CASSLEGRHGYTF
cdr3_nt: TGTGCCAGCAGTTTAGAGGGTAGACATGGCTACACCTTC

v_call: TRBV7-9
d_call: TRBD1
j_call: TRBJ1-2
clone_size: -
cdr3_aa: CASSPLSWTGGDGYTF
cdr3_nt: TGTGCCAGCAGCCCCTTATCCTGGACAGGGGGTGATGGCTACACCTTC

v_call: TRBV7-3
d_call: -
j_call: TRBJ2-5
clone_size: -
cdr3_aa: CASSFGRGETQYF
cdr3_nt: TGTGCCAGCAGCTTTGGCAGGGGAGAGACCCAGTACTTC

v_call: TRBV4-1
d_call: TRBD1
j_call: TRBJ1-1
clone_size: -
cdr3_aa: CASSQEYAPGQGGNTEAFF
cdr3_nt: TGCGCCAGCAGCCAAGAGTACGCTCCGGGACAGGGGGGGAACACTGAAGCTTTCTTT

v_call: TRBV19
d_call: -
j_call: TRBJ1-1
clone_size: -
cdr3_aa: CASSIRDAAAFF
cdr3_nt: TGTGCCAGTAGTATCAGGGATGCGGCAGCTTTCTTT

v_call: TRBV19
d_call: -
j_call: TRBJ1-5
clone_size: -
cdr3_aa: CASTPPRRDQPQHF
cdr3_nt: TGTGCCAGCACCCCCCCGCGGCGGGATCAGCCCCAGCATTTT

v_call: TRBV3-1/TRBV3-2
d_call: TRBD2
j_call: TRBJ2-1
clone_size: -
cdr3_aa: CASSQGGGDYNEQFF
cdr3_nt: TGTGCCAGCAGCCAAGGCGGGGGGGACTACAATGAGCAGTTCTTC

v_call: TRBV27
d_call: -
j_call: TRBJ2-1
clone_size: -
cdr3_aa: CASTPGVDHYNEQFF
cdr3_nt: TGTGCCAGCACCCCAGGGGTCGACCATTACAATGAGCAGTTCTTC

v_call: TRBV10-2
d_call: -
j_call: TRBJ2-1
clone_size: once
cdr3_aa: CASLGGLAGVNEQFF
cdr3_nt: TGCGCCAGCCTCGGGGGCCTTGCGGGAGTTAATGAGCAGTTCTTC

v_call: TRBV27
d_call: -
j_call: TRBJ1-6
clone_size: -
cdr3_aa: CASSSPRQVRSPLHF
cdr3_nt: TGTGCCAGCAGTTCCCCCCGACAGGTGCGGTCACCCCTCCACTTT

v_call: TRBV7-9
d_call: TRBD2
j_call: TRBJ2-2
clone_size: -
cdr3_aa: CASSSSRGFNTGELFF
cdr3_nt: TGTGCCAGCAGCTCGTCGCGGGGGTTCAACACCGGGGAGCTGTTTTTT

v_call: TRBV7-8
d_call: -
j_call: TRBJ2-1
clone_size: -
cdr3_aa: CASSLSDSEYNEQFF
cdr3_nt: TGTGCCAGCAGCTTATCGGACAGCGAATACAATGAGCAGTTCTTC

v_call: TRBV4-2
d_call: -
j_call: TRBJ2-5
clone_size: -
cdr3_aa: CASSQGTRVQETQYF
cdr3_nt: TGTGCCAGCAGCCAAGGGACCAGGGTACAAGAGACCCAGTACTTC

v_call: TRBV11-2
d_call: TRBD2
j_call: TRBJ2-1
clone_size: -
cdr3_aa: CASSTPQLAGGYMYNEQFF
cdr3_nt: TGTGCCAGCAGCACCCCCCAACTAGCGGGGGGTTATATGTACAATGAGCAGTTCTTC

v_call: TRBV4-3
d_call: TRBD2
j_call: TRBJ2-5
clone_size: -
cdr3_aa: CASSQQGTSGRAETQYF
cdr3_nt: TGCGCCAGCAGCCAACAAGGGACTAGCGGGAGGGCAGAGACCCAGTACTTC

v_call: TRBV7-8
d_call: TRBD1
j_call: TRBJ1-6
clone_size: -
cdr3_aa: CASRGQDSSYNSPLHF
cdr3_nt: TGTGCCAGCAGGGGACAGGACAGCTCCTATAATTCACCCCTCCACTTT

v_call: TRBV30
d_call: -
j_call: TRBJ2-7
clone_size: -
cdr3_aa: CAWGSGNHEQYF
cdr3_nt: TGTGCCTGGGGATCAGGGAACCACGAGCAGTACTTC

v_call: TRBV4-1
d_call: TRBD1
j_call: TRBJ2-3
clone_size: -
cdr3_aa: CASTGQGLADTQYF
cdr3_nt: TGCGCCAGCACGGGACAGGGTCTCGCAGATACGCAGTATTTT

v_call: TRBV18
d_call: -
j_call: TRBJ1-1
clone_size: -
cdr3_aa: CASSPGLGQGRTEAFF
cdr3_nt: TGTGCCAGCTCACCCGGATTAGGGCAGGGCAGGACTGAAGCTTTCTTT

v_call: TRBV5-1
d_call: TRBD1
j_call: TRBJ1-1
clone_size: -
cdr3_aa: CASSRQQGARTEAFF
cdr3_nt: TGCGCCAGCAGCAGGCAACAGGGGGCAAGGACTGAAGCTTTCTTT

v_call: TRBV7-8
d_call: -
j_call: TRBJ1-4
clone_size: -
cdr3_aa: CASSLFSSYEKLFF
cdr3_nt: TGTGCCAGCAGCTTGTTTAGCAGTTACGAAAAACTGTTTTTT

v_call: TRBV10-1
d_call: -
j_call: TRBJ1-2
clone_size: -
cdr3_aa: CASSENVHPQVYGYTF
cdr3_nt: TGCGCCAGCAGTGAGAACGTCCACCCACAGGTCTATGGCTACACCTTC

v_call: TRBV5-4
d_call: TRBD1
j_call: TRBJ2-1
clone_size: -
cdr3_aa: CASSRTGTGGYNEQFF
cdr3_nt: TGTGCCAGCAGCCGAACCGGGACAGGGGGATACAATGAGCAGTTCTTC

v_call: TRBV11-2
d_call: -
j_call: TRBJ2-5
clone_size: -
cdr3_aa: CASSLDLASETQYF
cdr3_nt: TGTGCCAGCAGCTTAGATCTGGCTAGCGAGACCCAGTACTTC

v_call: TRBV6-2/TRBV6-3
d_call: -
j_call: TRBJ2-7
clone_size: -
cdr3_aa: CASSPGRGLAAHEQYF
cdr3_nt: TGTGCCAGCAGCCCTGGGCGGGGGCTAGCCGCCCACGAGCAGTACTTC

v_call: TRBV5-1
d_call: -
j_call: TRBJ1-6
clone_size: -
cdr3_aa: CASSLAGRIGGDSPLHF
cdr3_nt: TGCGCCAGCAGCTTGGCCGGGAGGATAGGGGGGGATTCACCCCTCCACTTT

v_call: TRBV19
d_call: -
j_call: TRBJ2-6
clone_size: -
cdr3_aa: CASNSVLGHSGANVLTF
cdr3_nt: TGTGCCAGTAATAGTGTCCTAGGACACTCTGGGGCCAACGTCCTGACTTTC

v_call: TRBV18
d_call: -
j_call: TRBJ2-7
clone_size: -
cdr3_aa: CASSSGGGYEQYF
cdr3_nt: TGTGCCAGCTCCTCGGGGGGCGGCTACGAGCAGTACTTC

v_call: TRBV19
d_call: -
j_call: TRBJ1-3
clone_size: once
cdr3_aa: CASRPGAAGNTIYF
cdr3_nt: TGTGCCAGTAGGCCAGGGGCGGCTGGAAACACCATATATTTT

v_call: TRBV21-1
d_call: -
j_call: TRBJ2-7
clone_size: -
cdr3_aa: CASSKIQGYEQYF
cdr3_nt: TGTGCCAGCAGCAAGATACAGGGGTACGAGCAGTACTTC

v_call: TRBV9
d_call: TRBD2
j_call: TRBJ2-1
clone_size: -
cdr3_aa: CASSITSGGPINEQFF
cdr3_nt: TGTGCCAGCAGCATTACCAGCGGGGGGCCAATCAATGAGCAGTTCTTC

v_call: TRBV21-1
d_call: -
j_call: TRBJ2-3
clone_size: -
cdr3_aa: CASSKVAGGDTQYF
cdr3_nt: TGTGCCAGCAGCAAGGTGGCAGGGGGCGATACGCAGTATTTT

v_call: TRBV15
d_call: TRBD2
j_call: TRBJ2-1
clone_size: -
cdr3_aa: CATSERSGGPSSYNEQFF
cdr3_nt: TGTGCCACCAGTGAAAGAAGCGGGGGGCCTAGCTCCTACAATGAGCAGTTCTTC

v_call: TRBV7-2
d_call: TRBD1
j_call: TRBJ1-1
clone_size: -
cdr3_aa: CASSLERDLRQGITEAFF
cdr3_nt: TGTGCCAGCAGCTTAGAGCGAGATCTTAGACAGGGGATCACTGAAGCTTTCTTT

v_call: TRBV7-8
d_call: -
j_call: TRBJ1-3
clone_size: -
cdr3_aa: CASLPGTGNTIYF
cdr3_nt: TGTGCCAGTCTCCCAGGGACTGGAAACACCATATATTTT

v_call: TRBV27
d_call: -
j_call: TRBJ2-7
clone_size: -
cdr3_aa: CASSLFGGFYEQYF
cdr3_nt: TGTGCCAGCAGTTTATTTGGCGGCTTTTACGAGCAGTACTTC

v_call: TRBV11-1
d_call: TRBD2
j_call: TRBJ2-6
clone_size: -
cdr3_aa: CAASRGGAGANVLTF
cdr3_nt: TGTGCCGCCAGCCGCGGGGGGGCTGGGGCCAACGTCCTGACTTTC